A single sample is the source of the 16 T cell receptor beta chains below, sequenced in a study of beta chain features in type 1 diabetes. The authors reverse transcribed all of the isolated RNA, so sequencing captured expressed TCRB transcripts. Profiled with immunoSEQ multiplex PCR; TCRdb holds only in-frame clones, not every one. The sample carries fewer than 500,000 clones, about 14% recorded once. The sequencing input was naive CD4+ T cells from blood. These receptors originate from a man aged 25 to 40 in good health.

This clone has just a few counts. V and J are TRBV6-5 and TRBJ2-7; D is unresolved. This CDR3 comprises 14 residues. The germline CDR1 and CDR2 sequences are MNHEY and SVGAGI. Trimming left V 5 bases short and J 1 base short, with 12 bases between. CDR3: CASSPALPSYEQYF. The CDR3 nucleotides read TGTGCCAGCAGTCCAGCCCTCCCGTCCTACGAGCAGTACTTC.

This clone was counted between two and nine times. This rearrangement joins TRBV4-3 to TRBJ2-1, with a tentative D call TRBD2 (6 bases). The CDR3 spans 15 residues. Germline lookup yields CDR1 LGHNA and CDR2 YSLEER. V was clipped by 1 base and J by 1 base, with 8 bases between them. CDR3 in DNA: TGCGCCAGCAGCCAAGTACTAGCTTCCTACAATGAGCAGTTCTTC. It translates to CASSQVLASYNEQFF.

This chain links TRBV4-2 with TRBJ1-2, with D hard to call. The V and J ends lost 2 bases and 4 bases respectively, with 14 bases between them. CDR3 size: 15 residues. The germline gives CDR1 LGHNA, CDR2 YNFKEQ. The CDR3 here is CASSQSDSTRYGYTF. The CDR3 nucleotides are TGTGCCAGCAGCCAATCCGACTCTACACGCTATGGCTACACCTTC.

The chain has TRBV5-1 and TRBJ1-2; TRBD1 matches 8 bases. The V gene end was trimmed by 4 bases and the J gene end by 4 bases; junction bases not matched to a gene: 9. Germline CDR1 SGHRS, CDR2 YFSETQ. The CDR3 runs to 15 residues. The CDR3 here is CASSTSDRAAYGYTF. The CDR3 DNA follows: TGCGCCAGCAGCACATCGGACAGGGCGGCCTATGGCTACACCTTC.

This clone was found a few times. The chain recombines TRBV4-1 with TRBJ1-1; D uncertain. Germline loops: CDR1 MGHRA, CDR2 YSYEKL. The V gene lost 1 base and the J gene lost 7 bases, with 7 bases spanning the gap. The CDR3 totals 12 residues. DNA of the CDR3: TGCGCCAGCAGCCAAGTTGCGGGTGAAGCTTTCTTT. Its translation is CASSQVAGEAFF.

The chain joins TRBV4-1 to TRBJ2-5, with D tentatively TRBD1 (6 bases). Trimming left V 1 base short and J 4 bases short, with 13 bases between. Per germline, CDR1 MGHRA and CDR2 YSYEKL. The CDR3 extends over 15 amino acids. The CDR3 DNA follows: TGCGCCAGCAGCCAAGTACAGGGAGTAGGAGAGACCCAGTACTTC. It is translated as CASSQVQGVGETQYF.

Only a few counts were recorded for this clone. This chain connects TRBV9 to TRBJ2-3; 13 bases map to TRBD2. The germline CDR1 and CDR2 sequences are SGDLS and YYNGEE. The V gene end was trimmed by 5 bases and the J gene end by 2 bases; junction bases not matched to a gene: 11. CDR3 size: 18 residues. The chain's CDR3 is CASSETSGGPIFTDTQYF. The CDR3 nucleotides read TGTGCCAGCAGTGAGACTAGCGGGGGGCCTATCTTCACAGATACGCAGTATTTT. The full variable domain, its missing parts supplied by reference TRBV9 and TRBJ2-3, is DSGVTQTPKHLITATGQRVTLRCSPRSGDLSVYWYQQSLDQGLQFLIQYYNGEERAKGNILERFSAQQFPDLHSELNLSSLELGDSALYFCASSETSGGPIFTDTQYFGPGTRLTVL.

This clone turned up a few times. The V gene is TRBV28, the J gene TRBJ2-1; perhaps TRBD1 as D (6 bases). V shed 4 bases and J shed 0 bases, with 16 bases lying between them. The CDR3 has 17 amino acids. Per the germline V gene, CDR1 is MDHEN and CDR2 is SYDVKM. DNA for the CDR3: TGTGCCAGCAGTTCCCTTAAACAGGGAAGCTCCTACAATGAGCAGTTCTTC. Translating gives CASSSLKQGSSYNEQFF.

The chain combines TRBV2 with TRBJ2-3; TRBD2 might be the D (5 bases). The CDR3 extends over 14 amino acids. The germline CDR1 and CDR2 sequences are SNHLY and FYNNEI. With 7 bases removed from V and 5 bases from J, the gap between germline ends came to 16 bases. DNA of the CDR3: TGTGCCAGCACACGGCTAGCCTGGGGAGATACGCAGTATTTT. Protein product: CASTRLAWGDTQYF.

This clone showed up just a few times. The chain has TRBV21-1 and TRBJ2-5; the table's D gene call, TRBD1, was not cross checked with the DNA. TRBV21-1 is annotated as a pseudogene. CDR3 size: 10 residues. CDR3: CASSGGQQYF. DNA of the CDR3: TGTGCCAGCAGTGGCGGACAGCAGTACTTC.

This chain uses TRBV4-2 with TRBJ2-1, with 9 bases matching TRBD2. V was pared by 2 bases and J by 4 bases, with 6 bases of the junction left unmatched. Germline CDR1 LGHNA, CDR2 YNFKEQ. The CDR3 has 16 residues. CDR3 sequence: CASSQRLAGMYNEQFF. The DNA of the CDR3 is TGTGCCAGCAGCCAACGTCTAGCGGGGATGTACAATGAGCAGTTCTTC.

This clone has a handful of counts. V usage is TRBV7-6 and J usage is TRBJ2-7; 9 bases map to TRBD1. Germline V lookup: CDR1 SGHVS, CDR2 FNYEAQ. The V gene end was trimmed by 1 base and the J gene end by 5 bases; junction bases not matched to a gene: 18. The CDR3 has 19 residues. The CDR3 region has the DNA TGTGCCAGCAGCTTAGTCTCCCAGGGGGCGGGACAGGGTTACCACGAGCAGTACTTC. Amino acids: CASSLVSQGAGQGYHEQYF.

The V gene is TRBV10-1, the J gene TRBJ1-6; 7 positions match TRBD1. Losses at the gene ends were 6 bases for V and 8 bases for J; bases not matched to a gene: 7. Per the germline V gene, CDR1 is WNHNN and CDR2 is SYGVQD (reference sequence). This CDR3 contains 14 residues. The CDR3 reads CASRLGQQDSPLHF. The CDR3 DNA follows: TGCGCCAGCAGATTGGGACAGCAGGATTCACCCCTCCACTTT.

This clone was detected a few times. V is TRBV7-2 and J is TRBJ2-6; D gene ambiguous. The CDR3 is 12 amino acids. The germline V gene encodes CDR1 SGHTA and CDR2 FQGNSA. V dropped 3 bases and J dropped 5 bases, with 2 bases sitting between them. This chain's CDR3 is CASSLRANVLTF. The CDR3, as DNA: TGTGCCAGCAGCTTGAGGGCCAACGTCCTGACTTTC.

This clone was found a few times. The rearrangement joins TRBV7-9 to TRBJ2-5, with D perhaps matching TRBD2 (5 bases). This CDR3 is built from 14 residues. V shed 7 bases and J shed 5 bases, with 17 bases lying between them. Germline loops: CDR1 SEHNR, CDR2 FQNEAQ (reference sequence). The CDR3 nucleotides read TGTGCCAGCAAGGACTCTTATTCCCAGGAGACCCAGTACTTC. Its protein product is CASKDSYSQETQYF. Together with reference TRBV7-9 and TRBJ2-5, the CDR3 gives the full variable domain: DTGVSQNPRHKITKRGQNVTFRCDPISEHNRLYWYRQTLGQGPEFLTYFQNEAQLEKSRLLSDRFSAERPKGSFSTLEIQRTEQGDSAMYLCASKDSYSQETQYFGPGTRLLVL.

The chain carries TRBV4-3 and TRBJ1-6; the match to TRBD1 covers 10 bases. V shed 5 bases and J 7 bases; nucleotides not matched to a gene: 2. CDR3 length equals 14 residues. The germline CDR1 and CDR2 sequences are LGHNA and YSLEER. The CDR3 reads CASSTGQGNSPLHF. The CDR3 DNA follows: TGCGCCAGCAGCACGGGACAGGGGAATTCACCCCTCCACTTT.